This note documents a single T cell receptor beta chain sequence. The table came from immunoSEQ multiplex PCR; TCRdb's copy has only in-frame clones and leaves some out. Here the sample spans roughly 58,000 clones, roughly 70% being singletons. This sample was taken from a study of blood T cell repertoires in COVID-19. The V gene lost 3 bases and the J gene lost 4 bases, with 12 bases spanning the gap. This CDR3 contains 14 residues. The germline gives CDR1 WNHNN, CDR2 SYGVQD (reference sequence). The chain carries TRBV10-1 and TRBJ1-2; possibly TRBD1 for D (5 bases). The specimen was PBMCs or T cells enriched from blood (not recorded which). This clonotype was obtained from a woman aged 55-69 years who had been exposed to COVID-19. The CDR3 DNA reads TGCGCCAGCAGTGATCAGGGAAGGTCCTATGGCTACACCTTC. It yields the protein CASSDQGRSYGYTF.